The 26 T cell receptor beta chains below were found in one sample sequenced in a study of OX40 agonist ivuxolimab in advanced cancers. The method was immunoSEQ multiplex PCR; TCRdb's version includes in-frame clones alone and lacks a portion of them. Counted here are about 60,000 clones, 91% occurring once; the ten biggest clones make up 14%. Sequencing was performed on CD4+ or CD8+ T cells sorted from blood, taken in a trial of the OX40 agonist ivuxolimab. The receptors derive from an adult with an advanced solid tumor such as melanoma, head and neck, liver or kidney cancer.

CDR3 nucleotides: TGTGCCATCAGTGAGACGGACAGGCTGAACACTGAAGCTTTCTTT. It is translated as CAISETDRLNTEAFF. The gene calls are TRBV10-3 and TRBJ1-1, with TRBD1 matching over 7 bases. The CDR3 is 15 amino acids. With V trimmed by 2 bases and J by 0 bases, 3 bases remained unmatched. Germline V gene data show CDR1 as ENHRY and CDR2 as SYGVKD.

V is TRBV6-1 and J is TRBJ2-2; D gene unclear. V was clipped by 4 bases and J by 0 bases, with 12 bases between them. The CDR3 is made up of 16 amino acids. Germline-derived CDR1 and CDR2 are MNHNS and SASEGT. CDR3 sequence: CASSANLIANTGELFF. The CDR3 DNA follows: TGTGCCAGCAGTGCAAATCTTATCGCGAACACCGGGGAGCTGTTTTTT.

The gene calls are TRBV15 and TRBJ2-3; D is unclear. The V gene's germline CDR1 is LNHNV and CDR2 YYDKDF (reference sequence). This CDR3 contains 10 residues. Trimming took off 8 bases at V and 6 bases at J, with 6 bases between the two ends. The CDR3 nucleotides are TGTGCCACCGGTGGGGATACGCAGTATTTT. The encoded protein is CATGGDTQYF.

CDR3 DNA: TGTGCCAGCAGTTTTGGGGGGGCAGCTTTCTCTGGAAACACCATATATTTT. This codes for CASSFGGAAFSGNTIYF. V gene TRBV28 combines with J gene TRBJ1-3; D is perhaps TRBD1 (6 bases). CDR1 is MDHEN and CDR2 is SYDVKM in the germline V gene. Between the trimmed V and J ends, which lost 3 bases and 0 bases, there was a span of 15 bases. This CDR3 is 17 amino acids long.

This chain uses TRBV7-2 with TRBJ2-7; 15 nucleotides agree with TRBD2. The germline gives CDR1 SGHTA, CDR2 FQGNSA. This CDR3 is built from 15 residues. The ends lost 5 bases at V and 4 bases at J; junction bases unmatched: 3. CDR3 sequence: CASSRTSGRDYEQYF. CDR3 sequence (DNA): TGTGCCAGCAGCCGGACTAGCGGGAGGGATTACGAGCAGTACTTC.

V gene TRBV5-4 combines with J gene TRBJ1-2, with 8 bases lining up with TRBD1. The CDR3 has 15 residues. V lost 5 bases to trimming and J lost 3 bases; unmatched junction nucleotides: 9. Germline assignment: CDR1 SGHNT and CDR2 YYREEE (reference sequence). The CDR3: CASRSAGGEDYGYTF. CDR3 sequence (DNA): TGTGCCAGCAGATCTGCAGGGGGCGAGGACTATGGCTACACCTTC.

A single count supports this clone. CDR3 loop: CASSLVVAGANVLTF. DNA for the CDR3: TGCGCCAGCAGCTTGGTTGTGGCTGGGGCCAACGTCCTGACTTTC. The rearrangement links TRBV5-1 to TRBJ2-6; no clear D gene. Trimming cost V 0 bases and J 2 bases, with 6 bases left between them. The germline V gene has CDR1 SGHRS and CDR2 YFSETQ. The CDR3 totals 15 residues.

The chain employs TRBV7-8 and TRBJ2-7; the D gene is possibly TRBD2 (5 bases). V was shortened by 5 bases and J by 4 bases, with 15 bases between the two germline ends. Germline loops: CDR1 SGHVS, CDR2 FQNEAQ. The CDR3 sequence is 14 residues long. This CDR3 is CASSPGGSTYEQYF. In DNA, the CDR3 is TGTGCCAGCAGCCCTGGAGGATCGACTTACGAGCAGTACTTC.

The chain couples TRBV7-2 to TRBJ1-1; 9 nucleotides agree with TRBD1. The CDR3 covers 15 residues. The germline gives CDR1 SGHTA, CDR2 FQGNSA. V gave up 5 bases and J gave up 1 base; unmatched junction bases: 5. CDR3 protein: CASSARTGANTEAFF. CDR3 in DNA: TGTGCCAGCAGCGCCCGGACAGGGGCGAACACTGAAGCTTTCTTT.

This clone was recorded once. The chain carries TRBV28 and TRBJ1-3; possibly TRBD1 for D (5 bases). Per germline, CDR1 MDHEN and CDR2 SYDVKM. The CDR3 runs to 15 residues. Trimming cost V 6 bases and J 0 bases, with 12 bases left between them. CDR3 residues: CASRTGTNSGNTIYF. CDR3 coding DNA: TGTGCCAGCAGAACCGGGACTAACTCTGGAAACACCATATATTTT.

The chain is built from TRBV7-2 and TRBJ2-3; 10 nucleotides align to TRBD1. This CDR3 is 16 amino acids long. Trimming took 5 bases from V and 2 from J; bases not matched to a gene: 7. Germline lookup yields CDR1 SGHTA and CDR2 FQGNSA. In nucleotides, the CDR3 is TGTGCCAGCAGCCCCCCAGGGACAGGGGTCACAGATACGCAGTATTTT. It translates to CASSPPGTGVTDTQYF.

CDR3 residues: CASAAGTGTYNEQFF. In DNA form, the CDR3 reads TGTGCCAGCGCCGCCGGGACGGGTACCTACAATGAGCAGTTCTTC. The chain couples TRBV18 to TRBJ2-1; D is possibly TRBD1 or TRBD2 (5 bases each). The CDR3 contains 15 residues. The germline V gene encodes CDR1 KGHSH and CDR2 LQKENI. The V end lost 8 bases, the J end lost 2 bases, and 16 bases lay between the germline ends.

The sample holds a few counts of this clone. The sample has other DNA sequences that encode this CDR3 too. V gene TRBV9 combines with J gene TRBJ1-1, with a weak D call TRBD1 (6 bases). The germline V gene has CDR1 SGDLS and CDR2 YYNGEE. The CDR3 has 14 residues. V lost 2 bases and J lost 0, with 8 bases in between. The CDR3 DNA is TGTGCCAGCAGCGTTGGACAGTTGAACACTGAAGCTTTCTTT. Translation: CASSVGQLNTEAFF.

The chain couples TRBV30 to TRBJ2-7; 9 bases match TRBD1. The length of the CDR3 is 14 residues. The germline gives CDR1 GTSNPN, CDR2 SVGIG (reference sequence). V trimming: 5 bases; J trimming: 4 bases; junction bases outside the gene matches: 9. DNA for the CDR3: TGTGCCTGGTCCCCCGGGACAGGGTCTTACGAGCAGTACTTC. It is translated as CAWSPGTGSYEQYF.

This chain connects TRBV9 to TRBJ1-3; D gene unclear. Germline V CDR1 and CDR2: SGDLS, YYNGEE. Trimming removed 0 bases from V and 0 bases from J, with 7 bases in between. CDR3 length equals 15 residues. CDR3 sequence: CASSVAPVSGNTIYF. CDR3 bases: TGTGCCAGCAGCGTAGCTCCGGTCTCTGGAAACACCATATATTTT.

The chain is built from TRBV6-5 and TRBJ1-2, with TRBD1 as a possible D gene (5 bases). The length of the CDR3 is 15 residues. Deletions cut 2 bases from V and 2 bases from J, with 12 bases between. From germline, CDR1 is MNHEY and CDR2 SVGAGI. CDR3 nucleotides: TGTGCCAGCAGTTACGCCCCGGGGGGGAACTATGGCTACACCTTC. As protein: CASSYAPGGNYGYTF.

In its sample, this clone was seen a few times. The CDR3 DNA follows: TGTGCCAGCAGGACGGGCAGGGGGCGAGATACGCAGTATTTT. Its protein product is CASRTGRGRDTQYF. The chain is built from TRBV5-4 and TRBJ2-3, with 8 positions matching TRBD1. With V trimmed by 5 bases and J by 5 bases, 7 bases remained unmatched. This CDR3 has 14 residues. Germline CDR1 SGHNT, CDR2 YYREEE (reference sequence).

This chain uses TRBV6-6 with TRBJ1-4; 10 positions agree with TRBD1. Trimming took 4 bases from V and 8 from J; bases not matched to a gene: 4. Germline loops: CDR1 MNHNY, CDR2 SVGAGI (reference sequence). This CDR3 region has 14 residues. CDR3 sequence (DNA): TGTGCCAGCAGTTCGGGACAGGGGAAGGAAAAACTGTTTTTT. Amino acid sequence: CASSSGQGKEKLFF.

This sequence joins TRBV5-1 and TRBJ2-7; 9 nucleotides line up with TRBD1. Germline V CDR1 and CDR2: SGHRS, YFSETQ. The CDR3 has 13 residues. The V gene end was trimmed by 5 bases and the J gene end by 3 bases; junction bases not matched to a gene: 3. In nucleotides, the CDR3 is TGCGCCAGCAGTCGGACAGGGGACTACGAGCAGTACTTC. Its translation: CASSRTGDYEQYF.

CDR3 in DNA: TGCAGCGTTGGACAGGGGAGATCAAGGGAGCAGTACTTC. It yields the protein CSVGQGRSREQYF. The chain links TRBV29-1 to TRBJ2-7; TRBD1 agrees at 8 bases. CDR1 is SQVTM, CDR2 ANQGSEA, per germline. V lost 4 bases, J lost 7 bases, and 9 bases stayed unmatched. The CDR3 consists of 13 residues.

The chain links TRBV19 to TRBJ2-3; TRBD2 matches 12 bases. Germline-derived CDR1 and CDR2 are LNHDA and SQIVND (reference sequence). V shed 6 bases and J 5 bases; nucleotides not matched to a gene: 6. The CDR3 is 15 amino acids. The CDR3 loop reads CASRDSSGRVDTQYF. The CDR3, as DNA: TGTGCCAGTAGAGATTCTAGCGGGAGGGTAGATACGCAGTATTTT.

The chain joins TRBV28 to TRBJ2-1; 7 bases fit TRBD2. Germline assignment: CDR1 MDHEN and CDR2 SYDVKM. The CDR3 extends over 14 amino acids. Germline trimming cut 3 bases from V and 5 bases from J; bases unmatched to any gene: 4. CDR3 residues: CASSLPSGNNEQFF. Here the CDR3 DNA reads TGTGCCAGCAGTTTGCCTAGCGGCAACAATGAGCAGTTCTTC.

J is TRBJ1-1 and V is TRBV18; no firm D call. CDR3 length: 13 residues. The ends were cut back, 2 bases at V and 1 base at J, with 5 bases in the middle. Looked up from germline, CDR1 is KGHSH and CDR2 is LQKENI. The CDR3 coding sequence is TGTGCCAGCTCACCAGCCCAGAACACTGAAGCTTTCTTT. Translating it yields CASSPAQNTEAFF.

CDR3 in amino acids: CASSLSLRPNQGYTF. The CDR3 DNA follows: TGTGCCAGCAGCTTAAGTCTCCGGCCGAATCAAGGCTACACCTTC. The genes are TRBV11-2 and TRBJ1-2; D remains unclear. CDR1 is SGHAT, CDR2 FQNNGV, per germline. This CDR3 is built from 15 residues. V was trimmed by 2 bases and J by 8 bases, leaving 18 bases between them.

The chain joins TRBV19 to TRBJ1-2, with D possibly being TRBD1 (5 bases). The CDR3 totals 14 residues. The V gene lost 3 bases and the J gene lost 4 bases, with 12 bases spanning the gap. The germline gives CDR1 LNHDA, CDR2 SQIVND (reference sequence). This CDR3 reads CASSIAGPRYGYTF. Written as DNA, the CDR3 is TGTGCCAGTAGTATCGCGGGACCGCGCTATGGCTACACCTTC. Full variable domain (remainder filled in from reference TRBV19 and TRBJ1-2): DGGITQSPKYLFRKEGQNVTLSCEQNLNHDAMYWYRQDPGQGLRLIYYSQIVNDFQKGDIAEGYSVSREKKESFPLTVTSAQKNPTAFYLCASSIAGPRYGYTFGSGTRLTVV.

This chain joins TRBV6-5 and TRBJ2-7; 11 bases align to TRBD2. The CDR3 runs to 16 residues. Germline loops: CDR1 MNHEY, CDR2 SVGAGI. Trimming cost V 3 bases and J 4 bases; bases outside gene matches: 8. For the CDR3, the DNA is TGTGCCAGCAGTTATTCGCTAGCGGGAGGAAGGTACGAGCAGTACTTC. Amino acids: CASSYSLAGGRYEQYF.